A single sample is the source of the 5 T cell receptor beta chains below, sequenced in a study of T cell changes during pregnancy in multiple sclerosis. TCRdb keeps only in-frame clones here, not all; method: immunoSEQ multiplex PCR. This table holds tens of thousands of clones, 94% found once. Sequencing was performed on peripheral blood, taken after pregnancy. Every receptor here comes from a female donor in good health, enrolled as a control in a pregnancy study.

The chain links TRBV6-1 to TRBJ2-4; TRBD1 matches at 9 bases. The CDR3 runs to 14 residues. The ends lost 3 bases at V and 6 bases at J; junction bases unmatched: 3. Germline loops: CDR1 MNHNS, CDR2 SASEGT. The CDR3 nucleotides are TGTGCCAGCAGTGAGACAGGGGGGGGAAACATTCAGTACTTC. It is translated as CASSETGGGNIQYF.

The chain carries TRBV19 and TRBJ2-5; TRBD1 is a possible D gene (6 bases). The CDR3 runs to 16 residues. The germline V and J ends were trimmed by 5 bases and 0 bases, with 16 bases remaining between them. The V gene's germline CDR1 is LNHDA and CDR2 SQIVND (reference sequence). CDR3 in amino acids: CASSVTGISYQETQYF. CDR3 bases: TGTGCCAGTAGTGTTACAGGGATATCGTACCAAGAGACCCAGTACTTC.

This sequence joins TRBV28 and TRBJ1-5; D perhaps matches TRBD1 (6 bases). This CDR3 has 15 residues. CDR1 is MDHEN and CDR2 is SYDVKM in the germline V gene. Trimming left V 8 bases short and J 0 bases short, with 14 bases between. DNA for the CDR3: TGTGCCAGCCGAGGGACACCTTATAGCAATCAGCCCCAGCATTTT. This sequence encodes CASRGTPYSNQPQHF.

The chain employs TRBV6-6 and TRBJ2-7; 12 bases are shared with TRBD2. Germline trimming cut 5 bases from V and 4 bases from J; bases unmatched to any gene: 6. The CDR3 runs 15 residues. From germline, CDR1 is MNHNY and CDR2 SVGAGI (reference sequence). The CDR3, as DNA: TGTGCCAGCAGTCACGGGACTAGCGGGTTTTACGAGCAGTACTTC. Protein: CASSHGTSGFYEQYF.

This clone was recorded once. The V gene is TRBV28, the J gene TRBJ2-3; tentative D call: TRBD2 (6 bases). V shed 5 bases and J shed 1 base, with 10 bases lying between them. The CDR3 is made up of 14 amino acids. Germline V gives CDR1 MDHEN, CDR2 SYDVKM. In DNA, the CDR3 is TGTGCCAGCAGTCCCGTAGCGGGCACAGATACGCAGTATTTT. Translation: CASSPVAGTDTQYF.